One and the same sample provided the 23 T cell receptor beta chains below, sequenced in a study of PD-L1 blockade in urothelial cancer. This table comes from immunoSEQ multiplex PCR, and its TCRdb copy is limited to in-frame clones, with some not included. There are 24,000 or so clones in the sample; around 88% occur only once, and less than 4% lies in the top ten. This specimen consisted of PBMCs, obtained around atezolizumab (anti-PD-L1) treatment. These receptors all come from a man over 45 with urothelial cancer.

The J gene is TRBJ2-4, the V gene TRBV27, with 9 bases lining up with TRBD1. CDR3 length: 16 residues. CDR1 and CDR2 (germline): MNHEY, SMNVEV (reference sequence). The V gene end was trimmed by 5 bases and the J gene end by 0 bases; junction bases not matched to a gene: 5. The CDR3 sequence is CASSPGQGLAKNIQYF. CDR3 sequence (DNA): TGTGCCAGCAGTCCAGGACAGGGGTTAGCCAAAAACATTCAGTACTTC.

This chain joins TRBV21-1 and TRBJ2-7; the D segment call TRBD2 is taken from the table without a DNA check. TRBV21-1 is flagged as a pseudogene. The CDR3 covers 15 residues. As DNA, the CDR3 is TGTGCCAGCAGCAAAGATCCAGCGGGGGCCTACGAGCAGTACTTC. Protein product: CASSKDPAGAYEQYF.

V is TRBV6-5 and J is TRBJ2-7; 7 bases map to TRBD2. The germline CDR1 and CDR2 sequences are MNHEY and SVGAGI. This CDR3 is 14 amino acids long. Unmatched junction bases numbered 4, after V lost 2 bases and J lost 3 bases. The CDR3 loop reads CASSYGLADYEQYF. The CDR3 DNA follows: TGTGCCAGCAGTTACGGGCTAGCGGACTACGAGCAGTACTTC.

This chain uses TRBV7-9 with TRBJ1-2, with 7 bases aligning to TRBD1. CDR1 SEHNR and CDR2 FQNEAQ come from the germline V gene (reference sequence). J gave up 4 bases and V 5 bases, and 7 bases lay outside the gene matches. CDR3 size: 14 residues. CDR3 residues: CASSRQGEGYGYTF. In DNA, the CDR3 is TGTGCCAGCAGCCGACAGGGTGAGGGCTATGGCTACACCTTC.

The rearrangement links TRBV19 to TRBJ1-4; 8 bases map to TRBD1. Germline trimming cut 3 bases from V and 4 bases from J; bases unmatched to any gene: 7. This CDR3 is built from 16 residues. Germline loops: CDR1 LNHDA, CDR2 SQIVND (reference sequence). CDR3 nucleotides: TGTGCCAGTAGTATCGGCACAGGGGGGTTTAATGAAAAACTGTTTTTT. Translated, it gives CASSIGTGGFNEKLFF. The full variable domain, completed using reference TRBV19 and TRBJ1-4, is DGGITQSPKYLFRKEGQNVTLSCEQNLNHDAMYWYRQDPGQGLRLIYYSQIVNDFQKGDIAEGYSVSREKKESFPLTVTSAQKNPTAFYLCASSIGTGGFNEKLFFGSGTQLSVL.

This clone was observed a few times. This chain joins TRBV7-2 and TRBJ2-1, with TRBD2 identical over 7 bases. V dropped 5 bases and J dropped 5; count of bases not matched to a gene: 12. This CDR3 is 16 amino acids long. The V gene's germline CDR1 is SGHTA and CDR2 FQGNSA. The DNA of the CDR3 is TGTGCCAGCAGCCCTGTCTTCACGCGGGGGAACAATGAGCAGTTCTTC. It is translated as CASSPVFTRGNNEQFF.

Written as DNA, the CDR3 is TGTGCCAGCAGCCCCGACAGCTATAATTCACCCCTCCACTTT. This encodes CASSPDSYNSPLHF. V gene TRBV5-6 combines with J gene TRBJ1-6; D may be TRBD1 (5 bases). CDR1 and CDR2 (germline): SGHDT, YYEEEE. The V end was cut by 4 bases, the J end by 3 bases, with 8 bases between. This CDR3 region has 14 residues. Variable domain in full (rest from reference TRBV5-6 and TRBJ1-6): DAGVTQSPTHLIKTRGQQVTLRCSPKSGHDTVSWYQQALGQGPQFIFQYYEEEERQRGNFPDRFSGHQFPNYSSELNVNALLLGDSALYLCASSPDSYNSPLHFGNGTRLTVT.

Only one count was recorded for this clone. CDR3 region: CASSLRGQMNTEAFF. For the CDR3, the DNA is TGTGCCAGCAGCTTAAGAGGGCAGATGAACACTGAAGCTTTCTTT. The gene calls are TRBV13 and TRBJ1-1; D not certain. Trimming left V 2 bases short and J 0 bases short, with 10 bases between. This CDR3 has 15 residues. Germline CDR1 PRHDT, CDR2 FYEKMQ (reference sequence).

V gene TRBV30 combines with J gene TRBJ2-7, with 9 bases fitting TRBD1. The CDR3 extends over 15 amino acids. Germline loops: CDR1 GTSNPN, CDR2 SVGIG (reference sequence). V shed 2 bases and J 4 bases; nucleotides not matched to a gene: 9. The CDR3 here is CAWSLQQGAIYEQYF. CDR3 nucleotide sequence: TGTGCCTGGAGTTTGCAACAGGGGGCGATTTACGAGCAGTACTTC.

This chain links TRBV11-3 with TRBJ2-3; TRBD2 agrees at 14 bases. Trimming cost V 3 bases and J 1 base; bases outside gene matches: 6. The CDR3 sequence is 18 residues long. Germline V gene data show CDR1 as SGHNT and CDR2 as YENEEA. CDR3: CASSLGLAGAQGTDTQYF. The DNA of the CDR3 is TGTGCCAGCAGCTTGGGACTAGCGGGGGCCCAGGGCACAGATACGCAGTATTTT. The whole variable domain, remainder taken from reference TRBV11-3 and TRBJ2-3, is EAGVVQSPRYKIIEKKQPVAFWCNPISGHNTLYWYLQNLGQGPELLIRYENEEAVDDSQLPKDRFSAERLKGVDSTLKIQPAELGDSAVYLCASSLGLAGAQGTDTQYFGPGTRLTVL.

This rearrangement joins TRBV7-2 to TRBJ1-3, with a tentative D call TRBD1 (6 bases). The V gene's germline CDR1 is SGHTA and CDR2 FQGNSA. The germline V and J ends were trimmed by 1 base and 0 bases, with 16 bases remaining between them. The CDR3 length is 18 residues. CDR3 sequence: CASSLGGPQAPSGNTIYF. CDR3 sequence (DNA): TGTGCCAGCAGCTTAGGGGGGCCACAGGCCCCCTCTGGAAACACCATATATTTT.

J is TRBJ2-1 and V is TRBV7-2; D may be TRBD1 (6 bases). The CDR3 totals 15 residues. Trimming stripped 4 bases from V and 2 bases from J, with 12 bases between. Germline V gene sequence: CDR1 SGHTA, CDR2 FQGNSA. CDR3 loop: CASSSLRGAYNEQFF. The CDR3 DNA follows: TGTGCCAGCAGCTCCCTCAGGGGCGCCTACAATGAGCAGTTCTTC.

The chain has TRBV6-6 and TRBJ1-5; 9 bases fit TRBD1. The ends lost 6 bases at V and 4 bases at J; junction bases unmatched: 7. There are 15 residues in the CDR3. Germline CDR1 and CDR2: MNHNY and SVGAGI (reference sequence). CDR3: CASRSGTGNNQPQHF. The CDR3 bases are TGTGCCAGCAGATCGGGGACAGGGAATAATCAGCCCCAGCATTTT.

The rearrangement joins TRBV2 to TRBJ1-5; the match to TRBD1 covers 11 bases. Germline CDR1 is SNHLY and CDR2 is FYNNEI. The CDR3 totals 17 residues. Trimming cost V 0 bases and J 5 bases; bases outside gene matches: 6. The CDR3 DNA reads as TGTGCCAGCAGTGAAGCGTGGACAGGGGGCCCCCATCAGCCCCAGCATTTT. It specifies CASSEAWTGGPHQPQHF.

V gene TRBV5-6 combines with J gene TRBJ2-1; D uncertain. CDR1 SGHDT and CDR2 YYEEEE come from the germline V gene. V was clipped by 0 bases and J by 10 bases, with 11 bases between them. The CDR3 runs to 13 residues. The DNA of the CDR3 is TGTGCCAGCAGCTTGGCCTACTCCCTCGAGCAGTTCTTC. Its protein product is CASSLAYSLEQFF. The full variable domain, completed using reference TRBV5-6 and TRBJ2-1, is DAGVTQSPTHLIKTRGQQVTLRCSPKSGHDTVSWYQQALGQGPQFIFQYYEEEERQRGNFPDRFSGHQFPNYSSELNVNALLLGDSALYLCASSLAYSLEQFFGPGTRLTVL.

The rearrangement links TRBV27 to TRBJ2-7; D is undetermined. Germline CDR1 and CDR2: MNHEY and SMNVEV (reference sequence). Between the trimmed V and J ends, which lost 8 bases and 3 bases, there was a span of 11 bases. The CDR3 runs to 12 residues. CDR3: CASSPSLYEQYF. In nucleotides, the CDR3 is TGTGCCAGCTCTCCGAGTCTCTACGAGCAGTACTTC.

Here the CDR3 reads CASSQYRGSGNTIYF. CDR3 coding DNA: TGTGCCAGCAGCCAATACAGGGGCTCTGGAAACACCATATATTTT. V gene TRBV5-6 combines with J gene TRBJ1-3, with 7 positions matching TRBD1. V lost 4 bases, J lost 0 bases, and 4 bases stayed unmatched. Germline CDR1 SGHDT, CDR2 YYEEEE. The CDR3 is 15 residues long. The complete variable domain, with remaining parts taken from reference TRBV5-6 and TRBJ1-3, reads DAGVTQSPTHLIKTRGQQVTLRCSPKSGHDTVSWYQQALGQGPQFIFQYYEEEERQRGNFPDRFSGHQFPNYSSELNVNALLLGDSALYLCASSQYRGSGNTIYFGEGSWLTVV.

This sequence joins TRBV5-4 and TRBJ2-7, with TRBD1 identical over 8 bases. The germline V gene encodes CDR1 SGHNT and CDR2 YYREEE (reference sequence). V was pared by 0 bases and J by 0 bases, with 2 bases of the junction left unmatched. The CDR3 sequence is 15 residues long. The CDR3 nucleotides read TGTGCCAGCAGCTTGGCAGGGGGCAGCTCCTACGAGCAGTACTTC. This gives the protein CASSLAGGSSYEQYF.

The gene calls are TRBV5-8 and TRBJ2-4, with D maybe TRBD1 (7 bases). The CDR3 sequence is 19 residues long. V was pared by 3 bases and J by 0 bases, with 22 bases between. Germline assignment: CDR1 SGHTS and CDR2 YDEGEE. CDR3 in DNA: TGTGCCAGCAGCTCATCCGGGACAGCGGGTATTTTAGCCAAAAACATTCAGTACTTC. Translated: CASSSSGTAGILAKNIQYF.

The chain employs TRBV7-2 and TRBJ2-5; TRBD2 aligns across 12 bases. Germline assignment: CDR1 SGHTA and CDR2 FQGNSA. The V and J ends lost 5 bases and 2 bases, in that order; junction bases with no gene match: 6. There are 16 residues in the CDR3. The CDR3: CASSLTSGRRQETQYF. CDR3 nucleotides: TGTGCCAGCAGCCTCACTAGCGGGAGGAGACAAGAGACCCAGTACTTC.

This clone showed up just once. This rearrangement joins TRBV10-3 to TRBJ2-7; 7 bases map to TRBD1. This CDR3 region has 15 residues. Germline values: CDR1 ENHRY, CDR2 SYGVKD. V shed 0 bases, J shed 5 bases, and the junction held 7 bases outside the gene matches. The CDR3 is CAISESWEGGDEQYF. CDR3 nucleotides: TGTGCCATCAGTGAGTCCTGGGAAGGGGGCGACGAGCAGTACTTC.

This chain connects TRBV12-5 to TRBJ2-1; 10 nucleotides match TRBD1. V was clipped by 6 bases and J by 5 bases; unmatched bases: 10. The CDR3 is 16 amino acids. CDR1 and CDR2 (germline): LGHNT, FRNRAP. CDR3 loop: CASGSYRDRGHNEQFF. In DNA form, the CDR3 reads TGTGCTAGTGGATCCTACCGGGACAGGGGACACAATGAGCAGTTCTTC.

This clone has only one observation. This chain uses TRBV9 with TRBJ2-3; the match to TRBD2 covers 7 bases. The junction had 17 bases not matched to a gene; V was cut back by 7 bases and J by 6 bases. The CDR3 has 16 amino acids. CDR1 SGDLS and CDR2 YYNGEE come from the germline V gene. This CDR3 is CASGVGGRAGSDTQYF. The CDR3 DNA sequence: TGTGCCAGCGGAGTCGGGGGGAGGGCGGGGTCGGATACGCAGTATTTT.